This T cell receptor (beta chain) was obtained from a study of blood T cells in healthy people across ages. Study in general: In model experiments, template switching was able to capture about one barcoded beta molecule for every two T cells that were present.

The study isolated at least 6.5 million PBMCs from each sample. The CDR3 has 17 residues. Germline assignment: CDR1 SGHVS and CDR2 FQNEAQ. Trimming removed 5 bases from V and 4 bases from J; junction bases left unmatched: 12. A J-beta primer mix and a sample-barcoded 5' primer were used in a second PCR of roughly 7 to 12 cycles. TCRdb called the 5' RACE reads again in MiXCR, with one record for every CDR3 protein. The top ten clones hold less than 20% of a sample with around 620,000 distinct CDR3 sequences, about 26% of them seen once. The chain uses TRBV7-8 and TRBJ2-1; the match to TRBD2 covers 9 bases. Input material: blood. The sequence derives from a woman in her 70s in good health. The CDR3 DNA sequence: TGTGCCAGCAGCCTACCAATTAGCGGGGGTTTTTACAATGAGCAGTTCTTC. Translation gives CASSLPISGGFYNEQFF.